This T cell receptor beta chain is from a study of T cell repertoires in cytomegalovirus infection. From the reads, TCRdb called clonotypes with MiXCR, one entry per CDR3 protein. The sample gives some 680,000 distinct CDR3 sequences, less than 40% of which show up once; about 2.8% is in the top ten. The CDR3 spans 17 residues. The trim removed 1 base at V and 5 bases at J, leaving 8 bases unmatched. Germline V gene data show CDR1 as MDHEN and CDR2 as SYDVKM. Material for sequencing was PBMCs. This sequence originates from a human donor in good health (CMV status not recorded). Some clones in this sample may be carry-over from other donors' samples. This chain joins TRBV28 and TRBJ2-1; 10 bases line up with TRBD2. The DNA of the CDR3 is TGTGCCAGCAGTTTATCTCTCGGGACTAGCGCTGACAATGAGCAGTTCTTC. Translation: CASSLSLGTSADNEQFF.